This TCR beta chain came from a study of blood T cell repertoires in COVID-19. In the original analysis: Amplification from reference gene primers served as the basis for estimated nucleated cell counts. The method was immunoSEQ multiplex PCR; TCRdb's version includes in-frame clones alone and lacks a portion of them. The D gene and trimming were derived from the DNA, and the V and J assignments and clone size from that table. The repertoire holds more than 250,000 clones, with around nine tenths as singletons. This clone showed up just a few times. The same CDR3 can be traced to other DNA sequences in this sample. The ends were cut back, 0 bases at V and 4 bases at J, with 7 bases in the middle. Per germline, CDR1 GTSNPN and CDR2 SVGIG (reference sequence). The CDR3 extends over 13 amino acids.

The gene calls are TRBV30 and TRBJ2-1; D perhaps matches TRBD2 (5 bases). This TCR was sampled from a man aged 50-59 years with active or convalescent COVID-19. What was sequenced was peripheral blood. The CDR3 loop is CAWSVRGYNEQFF. The CDR3 DNA sequence: TGTGCCTGGAGTGTCCGAGGGTACAATGAGCAGTTCTTC.